This T cell receptor beta chain was observed in a study of shared T cell receptors in the human thymus. The V end lost 6 bases, the J end lost 2 bases, and 20 bases lay between the germline ends. CDR3 length: 16 residues. The germline V gene has CDR1 MNHEY and CDR2 SMNVEV (reference sequence). Produced via immunoSEQ multiplex PCR; TCRdb's table is partial and in-frame only. The table lists hundreds of thousands of clones, roughly 74% of them singletons. These data also featured in a second study, about human thymus T cells. That source notes: The thymus was resected at corrective cardiac surgery. Repertoires from thymus and blood appeared to show biased V and J gene usage.

This clonotype originated in a boy in the first two years of life with a congenital heart defect. The sample was thymocytes. The chain has TRBV27 and TRBJ2-7; no definite D call. The CDR3 sequence is CASSATRWAATYEQYF. In DNA form, the CDR3 reads TGTGCCAGCAGCGCAACCAGGTGGGCTGCTACCTACGAGCAGTACTTC.